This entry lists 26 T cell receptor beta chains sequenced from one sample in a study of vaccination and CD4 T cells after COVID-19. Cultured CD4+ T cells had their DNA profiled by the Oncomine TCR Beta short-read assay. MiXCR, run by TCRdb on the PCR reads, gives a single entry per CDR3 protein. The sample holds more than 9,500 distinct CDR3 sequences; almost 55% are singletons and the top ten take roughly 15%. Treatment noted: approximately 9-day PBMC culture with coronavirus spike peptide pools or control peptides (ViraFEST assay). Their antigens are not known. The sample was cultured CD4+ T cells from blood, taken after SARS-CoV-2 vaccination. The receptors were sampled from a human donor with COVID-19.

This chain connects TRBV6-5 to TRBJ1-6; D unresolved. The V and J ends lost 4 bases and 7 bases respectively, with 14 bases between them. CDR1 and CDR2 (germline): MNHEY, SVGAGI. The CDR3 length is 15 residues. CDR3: CASSFGEWENSPLHF. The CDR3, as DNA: TGTGCCAGCAGTTTTGGGGAGTGGGAAAATTCACCCCTCCACTTT.

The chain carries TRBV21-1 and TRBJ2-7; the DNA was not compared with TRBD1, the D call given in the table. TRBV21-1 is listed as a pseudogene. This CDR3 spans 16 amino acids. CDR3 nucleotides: TGTGCCAGCAGCAATACCGGACAGGGCATTACCTACGAGCAGTACTTC. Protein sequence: CASSNTGQGITYEQYF.

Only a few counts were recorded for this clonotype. The CDR3 bases are TGCAGTGCTAGTTTACCCCTCGGGGGGGATACGCAGTATTTT. It specifies CSASLPLGGDTQYF. The chain employs TRBV20-1 and TRBJ2-3; TRBD2 matches at 7 bases. J was trimmed by 6 bases and V by 3 bases; bases with no gene match: 9. The CDR3 is 14 residues long. Germline V gene sequence: CDR1 DFQATT, CDR2 SNEGSKA (reference sequence).

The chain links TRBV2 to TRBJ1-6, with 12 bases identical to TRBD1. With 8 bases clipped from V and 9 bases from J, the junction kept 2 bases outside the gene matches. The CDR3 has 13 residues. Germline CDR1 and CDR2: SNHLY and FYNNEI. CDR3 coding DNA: TGTGCCAGCGGGACAGGGGGCGGTTCACCCCTCCACTTT. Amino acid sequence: CASGTGGGSPLHF.

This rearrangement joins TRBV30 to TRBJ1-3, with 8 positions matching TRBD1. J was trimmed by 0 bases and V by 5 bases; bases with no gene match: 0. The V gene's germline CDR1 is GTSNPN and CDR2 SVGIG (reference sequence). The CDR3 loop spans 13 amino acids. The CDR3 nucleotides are TGTGCCTGGGACAGGGGCTCTGGAAACACCATATATTTT. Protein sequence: CAWDRGSGNTIYF. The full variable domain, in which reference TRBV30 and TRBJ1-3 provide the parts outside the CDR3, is SQTIHQWPATLVQPVGSPLSLECTVEGTSNPNLYWYRQAAGRGLQLLFYSVGIGQISSEVPQNLSASRPQDRQFILSSKKLLLSDSGFYLCAWDRGSGNTIYFGEGSWLTVV.

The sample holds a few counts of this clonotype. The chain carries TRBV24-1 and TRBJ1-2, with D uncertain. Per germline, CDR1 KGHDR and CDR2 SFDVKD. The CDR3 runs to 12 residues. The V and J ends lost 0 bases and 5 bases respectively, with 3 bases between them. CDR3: CATSDLLYGYTF. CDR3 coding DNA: TGTGCCACCAGTGATTTGCTGTATGGCTACACCTTC.

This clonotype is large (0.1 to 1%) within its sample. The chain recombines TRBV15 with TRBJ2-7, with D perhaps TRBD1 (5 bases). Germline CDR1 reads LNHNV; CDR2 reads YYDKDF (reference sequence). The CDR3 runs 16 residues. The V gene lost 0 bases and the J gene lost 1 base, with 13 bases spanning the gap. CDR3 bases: TGTGCCACCAGCAGAGATCGGGCAGGGCCATCCTACGAGCAGTACTTC. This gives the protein CATSRDRAGPSYEQYF.

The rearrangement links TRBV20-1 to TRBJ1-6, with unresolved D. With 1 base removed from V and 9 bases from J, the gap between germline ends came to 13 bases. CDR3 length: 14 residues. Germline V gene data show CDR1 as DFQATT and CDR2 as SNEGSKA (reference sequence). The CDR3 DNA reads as TGCAGTGCTAGAGCCGCCGGATCTGTTTCACCCCTCCACTTT. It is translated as CSARAAGSVSPLHF.

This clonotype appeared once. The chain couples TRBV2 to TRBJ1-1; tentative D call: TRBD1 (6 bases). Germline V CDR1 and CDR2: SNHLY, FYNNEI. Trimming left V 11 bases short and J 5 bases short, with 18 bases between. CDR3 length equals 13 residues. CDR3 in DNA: TGTGCCGGGGTTACAGGGAGGCAGACTGAAGCTTTCTTT. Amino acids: CAGVTGRQTEAFF.

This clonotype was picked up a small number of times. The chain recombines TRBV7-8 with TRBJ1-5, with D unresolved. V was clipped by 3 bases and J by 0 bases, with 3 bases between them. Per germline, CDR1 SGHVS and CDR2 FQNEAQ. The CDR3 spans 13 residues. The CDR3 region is CASSFNSNQPQHF. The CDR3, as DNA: TGTGCCAGCAGCTTTAATAGCAATCAGCCCCAGCATTTT.

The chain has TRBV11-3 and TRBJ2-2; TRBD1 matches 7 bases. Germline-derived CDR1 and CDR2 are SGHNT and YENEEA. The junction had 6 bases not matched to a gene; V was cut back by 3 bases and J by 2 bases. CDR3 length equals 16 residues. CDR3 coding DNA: TGTGCCAGCAGCTTGTTCCGGACAGGAAACACCGGGGAGCTGTTTTTT. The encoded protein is CASSLFRTGNTGELFF.

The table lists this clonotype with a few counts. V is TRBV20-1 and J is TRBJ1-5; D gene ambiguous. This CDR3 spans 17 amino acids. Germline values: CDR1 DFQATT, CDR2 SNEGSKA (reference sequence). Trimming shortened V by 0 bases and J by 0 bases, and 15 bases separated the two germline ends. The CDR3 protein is CSARDLRGILSNQPQHF. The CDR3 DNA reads TGCAGTGCTAGAGATCTGAGAGGTATCCTTAGCAATCAGCCCCAGCATTTT.

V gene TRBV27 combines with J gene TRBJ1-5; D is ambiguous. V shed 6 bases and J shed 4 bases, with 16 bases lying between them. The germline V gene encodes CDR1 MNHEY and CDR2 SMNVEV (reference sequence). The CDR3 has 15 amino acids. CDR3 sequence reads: CASSLQGLGNQPQHF. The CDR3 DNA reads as TGTGCCAGCAGCCTACAAGGGTTGGGAAATCAGCCCCAGCATTTT.

The CDR3 protein is CASSTRQGGNTQYF. CDR3 DNA sequence: TGTGCCAGCAGCACCAGACAGGGGGGGAATACGCAGTATTTT. The chain carries TRBV7-2 and TRBJ2-3, with 9 positions matching TRBD1. Germline V lookup: CDR1 SGHTA, CDR2 FQGNSA. The trim removed 5 bases at V and 7 bases at J, leaving 7 bases unmatched. The CDR3 runs to 14 residues.

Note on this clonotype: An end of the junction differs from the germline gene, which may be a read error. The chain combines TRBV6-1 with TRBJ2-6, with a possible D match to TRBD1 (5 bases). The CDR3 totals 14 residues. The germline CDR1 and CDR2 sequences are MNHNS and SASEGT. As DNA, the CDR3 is TGTGCCACCCAAAAAGTCTCTGGGGCCAACGTCCCGACTTTC. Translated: CATQKVSGANVPTF.

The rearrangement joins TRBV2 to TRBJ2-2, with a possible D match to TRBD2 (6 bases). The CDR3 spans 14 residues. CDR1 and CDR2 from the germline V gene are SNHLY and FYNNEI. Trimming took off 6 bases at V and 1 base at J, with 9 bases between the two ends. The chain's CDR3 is CASRGGKNTGELFF. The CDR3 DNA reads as TGTGCCAGCAGGGGGGGTAAGAACACCGGGGAGCTGTTTTTT.

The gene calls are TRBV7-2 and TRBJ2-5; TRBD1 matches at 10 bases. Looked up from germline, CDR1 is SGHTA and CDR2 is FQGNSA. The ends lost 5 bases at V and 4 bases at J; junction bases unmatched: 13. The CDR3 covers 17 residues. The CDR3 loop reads CASSPRSSGTGVETQYF. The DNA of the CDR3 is TGTGCCAGCAGCCCGCGTAGCTCCGGGACAGGGGTAGAGACCCAGTACTTC.

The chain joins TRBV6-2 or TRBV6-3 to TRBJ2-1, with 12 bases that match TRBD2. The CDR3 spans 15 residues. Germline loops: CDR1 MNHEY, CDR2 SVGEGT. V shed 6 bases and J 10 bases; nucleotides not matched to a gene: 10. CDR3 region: CASSLAGGSMKEQFF. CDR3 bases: TGTGCCAGCAGCCTAGCGGGGGGGTCTATGAAGGAGCAGTTCTTC.

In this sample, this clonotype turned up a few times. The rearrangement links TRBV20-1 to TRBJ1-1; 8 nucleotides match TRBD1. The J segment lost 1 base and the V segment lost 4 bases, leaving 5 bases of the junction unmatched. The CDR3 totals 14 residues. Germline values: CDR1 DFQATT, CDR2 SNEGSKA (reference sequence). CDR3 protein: CSATGQGWNTEAFF. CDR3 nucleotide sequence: TGCAGTGCTACTGGACAGGGATGGAACACTGAAGCTTTCTTT.

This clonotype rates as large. Here the CDR3 DNA reads TGTGCCAGCAGCCTCGACAGGGTGGGAGAGACCCAGTACTTC. It translates to CASSLDRVGETQYF. This sequence joins TRBV11-3 and TRBJ2-5, with TRBD1 matching over 7 bases. This CDR3 has 14 amino acids. The V gene end was trimmed by 5 bases and the J gene end by 4 bases; junction bases not matched to a gene: 7. CDR1 is SGHNT, CDR2 YENEEA, per germline.

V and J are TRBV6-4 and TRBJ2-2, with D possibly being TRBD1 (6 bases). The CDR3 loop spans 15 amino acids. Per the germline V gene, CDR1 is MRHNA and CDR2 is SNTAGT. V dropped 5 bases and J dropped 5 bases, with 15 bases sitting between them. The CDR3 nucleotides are TGTGCCAGCAGTTTAACAGGGTCCGGGACCGGGGAGCTGTTTTTT. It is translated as CASSLTGSGTGELFF.

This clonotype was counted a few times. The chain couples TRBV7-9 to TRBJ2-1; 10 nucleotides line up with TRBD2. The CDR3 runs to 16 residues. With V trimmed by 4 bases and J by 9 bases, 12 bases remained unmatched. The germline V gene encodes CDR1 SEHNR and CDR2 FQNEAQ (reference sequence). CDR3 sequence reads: CASSSPPVLAGVEQFF. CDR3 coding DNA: TGTGCCAGCAGCTCCCCACCGGTCCTAGCGGGGGTTGAGCAGTTCTTC.

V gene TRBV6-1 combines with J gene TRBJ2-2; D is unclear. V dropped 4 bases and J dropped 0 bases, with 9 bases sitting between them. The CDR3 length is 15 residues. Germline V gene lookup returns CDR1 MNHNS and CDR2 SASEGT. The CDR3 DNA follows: TGTGCCAGCAGTGGCACCAGCGCGAACACCGGGGAGCTGTTTTTT. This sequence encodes CASSGTSANTGELFF.

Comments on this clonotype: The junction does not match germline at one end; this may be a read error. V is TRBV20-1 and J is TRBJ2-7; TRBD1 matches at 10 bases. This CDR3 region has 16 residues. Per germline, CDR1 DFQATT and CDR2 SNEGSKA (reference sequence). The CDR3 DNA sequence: TGCAGTGCTAGTGATAGGGACAGGGGTAGGTCCTACGAGCGGTACTTC. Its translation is CSASDRDRGRSYERYF.

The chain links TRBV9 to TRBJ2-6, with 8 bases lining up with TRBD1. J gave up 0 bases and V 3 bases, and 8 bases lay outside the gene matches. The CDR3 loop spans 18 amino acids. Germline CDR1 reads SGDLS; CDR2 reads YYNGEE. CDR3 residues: CASSETGVEVSGANVLTF. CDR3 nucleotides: TGTGCCAGCAGCGAGACAGGGGTGGAGGTCTCTGGGGCCAACGTCCTGACTTTC.

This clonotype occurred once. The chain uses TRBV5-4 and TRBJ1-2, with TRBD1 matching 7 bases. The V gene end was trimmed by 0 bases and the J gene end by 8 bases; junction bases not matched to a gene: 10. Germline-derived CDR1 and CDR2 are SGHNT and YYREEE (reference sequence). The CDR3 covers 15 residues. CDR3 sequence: CASSLGGDRVSGYTF. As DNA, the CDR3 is TGTGCCAGCAGCTTGGGGGGAGACAGGGTCAGCGGCTACACCTTC.